The rows below give T cell receptor beta chains drawn from one sample of a study of CD8 T cells in Susac syndrome. TCRdb analysed the immunoSEQ multiplex PCR reads with MiXCR anew, one entry per CDR3 protein. Of around 200,000 distinct CDR3 sequences listed, around 95% are singletons. Input material: CD4+ T cells from PBMCs. The receptors here all came from a human donor with Susac syndrome. Each CDR3 is given with its conserved first and last residue. D genes are given only for firm matches.

cdr3_aa	j_call	d_call	v_call
CSARGGDDPYEQYF	TRBJ2-7	.	TRBV20-1
CAWTSGIDSPLHF	TRBJ1-6	.	TRBV30
CATRKIIIRNTEAFF	TRBJ1-1	.	TRBV14
CSASDPQETQYF	TRBJ2-5	.	TRBV20-1
CAWSNTGGLAFF	TRBJ1-1	TRBD1	TRBV30
CSVKERQAYGYTF	TRBJ1-2	.	TRBV29-1
CASRENTEAFF	TRBJ1-1	.	TRBV2
CASKGYYEQYF	TRBJ2-7	.	TRBV27
CASSVGPGDTQYF	TRBJ2-3	.	TRBV9
CASNSGRSNQPQHF	TRBJ1-5	.	TRBV19